The clone carrying this T cell receptor (beta chain) was counted once. Antigen unknown. Profiled with immunoSEQ multiplex PCR; TCRdb holds only in-frame clones, not every one. Seen here are 75,000 to 100,000 clones, 75% to 95% observed once, and the top ten hold 0.31%. The sample is drawn from a study of OX40 agonist ivuxolimab in advanced cancers. Study-wide context: Every patient in dose escalation had hepatocellular carcinoma, melanoma, renal cell or head and neck cancer.

Study-level findings and limits: At 0.1 to 3.0 mg/kg, clonal expansion of CD4+ and CD8+ blood T cells had occurred by week 6. Low normalized T-cell clonal expansion also characterized some of the nonresponders.

The CDR3 spans 13 residues. Germline V gene data show CDR1 as LNHDA and CDR2 as SQIVND (reference sequence). V shed 6 bases and J shed 2 bases, with 10 bases lying between them. Sequencing used CD4+ or CD8+ T cells sorted from blood, obtained in a trial of the OX40 agonist ivuxolimab. The source of this sequence is an adult with an advanced solid tumor such as melanoma, head and neck, liver or kidney cancer. The gene calls are TRBV19 and TRBJ2-5; D uncertain. CDR3 sequence: CASRATQQETQYF. CDR3 coding DNA: TGTGCCAGTAGAGCGACTCAACAAGAGACCCAGTACTTC.